This T cell receptor beta chain was captured in a study of blood T cell repertoires in COVID-19 (dated by TCRdb to about 2020). For the study in its entirety: The collaborator samples originated in the United States, Italy and Spain and spanned the acute and convalescent phases of COVID-19. Nearly every sample came with metadata listing a de-identified subject ID, COVID-19 status, age in years and sex. Samples came from the ongoing ImmuneRACE study (first 160 participants) plus 1,254 subjects from 6 global collaborators. The repertoires were released in a freely available public database meant as a resource for research on the immune response to SARS-CoV-2. Where available, HLA class I and class II types were taken from metadata supplied by the sample provider and were not determined by assay-based typing. The material from the prospective study consisted of cDNA or gDNA derived from T cells, B-cell-depleted T cells, or PBMCs. Subjects who had been exposed to COVID-19, were actively infected with it, or had recovered from it provided the deeply sampled blood TCRbeta repertoires that made up the dataset.

The full study reports these points: How much clinical and demographic metadata was included differed by source and by participant, and the metadata was provided uncurated.

About this clone: Its target antigen remains unknown. The record has no base qualities; no much larger clone is one base away.

The immunoSEQ Assay, a bias-controlled multiplex PCR, was used to amplify TCRbeta CDR3 regions from genomic DNA. In the source study's methods: The number of nucleated cells in each sample was estimated from the amplification of reference gene primers within the assay. To quantify the absolute abundance of each unique TCRbeta CDR3 rearrangement, sequence reads were collapsed and filtered. For each sample, productive Simpson clonality was calculated by taking the square root of Simpson's diversity index across productive rearrangements. The table comes from immuneACCESS by way of TCRdb, which keeps in-frame sequences with V and J called. Part of the clones is missing from these tables; in studies checked, under half for an unresolved V gene and the rest for unknown reasons. D and trimming were read from the DNA, whereas the V and J calls and clone size are those reported in that table. The sample records about 75,000 clones, roughly 84% of which are singletons. The ten largest clones capture more than 20% of the sample.

The CDR3 has 16 amino acids, counting the end cysteine and phenylalanine. The only DNA kept is the CDR3, 48 bases in frame from the first base. The germline V and J ends show losses of 6 bases and 4 bases respectively, and no gene match explains 9 bases of the junction. As encoded in the germline V gene (reference sequence), CDR1 is LNHDA while CDR2 is SQIVND. Whole blood was collected in K2EDTA tubes by collaborating institutions according to the institutions' own protocols. For TCRbeta analysis, collaborator samples were shipped as frozen whole blood, as isolated PBMCs, or as DNA extracted from either sample type.

The TCR sequence derives from a woman aged 45-65 years with acute or convalescent COVID-19. Sequenced material: peripheral blood. The receptor chain draws on TRBV19 and TRBJ1-5, with 10 middle bases fitting TRBD1. The encoded CDR3 is CASRLIDRGQNQPQHF. In nucleotide form, the sequence is TGTGCCAGTAGGCTTATCGACAGGGGGCAAAATCAGCCCCAGCATTTT.